This TCR beta chain was recovered during a study of human T cells and chemical hapten exposure. General study findings and limits: Expanded TCRs clustered into significantly more large CDR3 similarity groups than controls, the analysis revealed.

CDR3 size: 12 residues. The germline gives CDR1 LGHDT, CDR2 YNNKEL (reference sequence). Deletions cut 7 bases from V and 5 bases from J, with 11 bases between. Via MiXCR, TCRdb re-called the RACE reads, giving one row per CDR3 protein. The table shows 45,000 to 70,000 distinct CDR3 sequences, with about 9.3% occurring only once. Time point defined: patch test 1, 2 weeks after DPC sensitization. Treatment denoted: therapeutic diphenylcyclopropenone sensitization with weekly scalp DPC. This clonotype occurred a few times. Antigen: not known. The V gene is TRBV3-1, the J gene TRBJ2-5; no clear D gene. The sample was whole blood, taken in connection with sensitization to the hapten diphenylcyclopropenone (DPC). This TCR derives from a woman aged 40 to 55 with alopecia areata. Some clones in this sample may be carry-over from other donors' samples. CDR3 nucleotide sequence: TGTGCCAGCAACCTAATCGGGGAGACCCAGTACTTC. This codes for CASNLIGETQYF.